This TCR beta chain was found in a study of OX40 agonist ivuxolimab in advanced cancers. Method: immunoSEQ multiplex PCR; TCRdb's copy keeps in-frame clones and lacks some. The sample consists of nearly 55,000 clones, roughly 91% of them appearing once. Study-wide points: In CD8+ T cells, expanded clones were on average more numerous than in CD4+. Antigen specificity of clonally expanded peripheral T cells was not established.

There are 16 residues in the CDR3. V dropped 1 base and J dropped 3 bases, with 14 bases sitting between them. Germline V gives CDR1 LNHDA, CDR2 SQIVND (reference sequence). A note on this clone: Antigen unknown.

The V gene is TRBV19, the J gene TRBJ2-3; possible D gene TRBD2, 7 bases. Sequencing was performed on CD4+ or CD8+ T cells sorted from blood, taken in a trial of the OX40 agonist ivuxolimab. This TCR was sampled from an adult with an advanced solid tumor such as melanoma, head and neck, liver or kidney cancer. CDR3 protein: CASSIAGGGGTDTQYF. The CDR3, as DNA: TGTGCCAGTAGTATAGCGGGGGGCGGAGGGACAGATACGCAGTATTTT.